This T cell receptor beta chain came from a study of blood T cell repertoires in COVID-19. The wider study: Whether acute or convalescent, the COVID-19 samples came from the United States, Italy and Spain.

This CDR3 has 16 residues. V was pared by 3 bases and J by 5 bases, with 10 bases of the junction left unmatched. In germline, CDR1 is SGDLS, CDR2 YYNGEE. Per the study methods: Estimation of nucleated cell counts was performed using reference gene primer amplification. Clones were read by immunoSEQ multiplex PCR, and TCRdb kept only the in-frame ones, dropping some. V, J and clone size are those of that table, while D and trimming were read from the DNA. Among over 110,000 clones listed, about nine tenths were seen once. The sequence was obtained from a human donor in a cohort sampled during active COVID-19. This chain uses TRBV9 with TRBJ2-3; 9 positions agree with TRBD1. Sequences were obtained from peripheral blood. The CDR3 DNA sequence: TGTGCCAGCAGCGCTACTAAGGACAGGGGCCGAGATACGCAGTATTTT. This sequence encodes CASSATKDRGRDTQYF. Using reference TRBV9 and TRBJ2-3 for the parts outside the CDR3, the full variable domain is DSGVTQTPKHLITATGQRVTLRCSPRSGDLSVYWYQQSLDQGLQFLIQYYNGEERAKGNILERFSAQQFPDLHSELNLSSLELGDSALYFCASSATKDRGRDTQYFGPGTRLTVL.